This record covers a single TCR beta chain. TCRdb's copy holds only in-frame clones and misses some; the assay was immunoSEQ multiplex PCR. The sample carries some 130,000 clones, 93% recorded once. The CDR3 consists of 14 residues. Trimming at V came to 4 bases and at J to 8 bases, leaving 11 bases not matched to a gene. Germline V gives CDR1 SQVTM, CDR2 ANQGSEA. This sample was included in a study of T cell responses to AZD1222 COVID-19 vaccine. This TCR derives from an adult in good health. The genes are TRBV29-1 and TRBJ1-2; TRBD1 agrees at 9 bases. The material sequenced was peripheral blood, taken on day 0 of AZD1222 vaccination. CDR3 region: CSVGPLGTGLGYTF. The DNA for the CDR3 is TGCAGCGTTGGGCCCCTGGGGACAGGGCTCGGCTACACCTTC.